One sample yielded the 4 T cell receptor beta chains listed below, sequenced in a study of cytomegalovirus exposure and HLA in healthy donors. Primers included in the PCR were 60 Vbeta and 13 Jbeta primers. This table comes from immunoSEQ multiplex PCR, and its TCRdb copy is limited to in-frame clones, with some not included. The sample contains under 150,000 clones, roughly four fifths of which appear only once. The sequenced sample was PBMCs. The origin of the receptors is a woman in her forties or fifties in good health and CMV-seronegative.

CDR3 sequence reads: CASSTTLPIEAFF. DNA of the CDR3: TGTGCCAGCAGCACAACCCTCCCAATTGAAGCTTTCTTT. This chain connects TRBV7-8 to TRBJ1-1; D uncertain. V gave up 5 bases and J gave up 7 bases, with 14 bases separating them. The CDR3 spans 13 residues. Germline V gives CDR1 SGHVS, CDR2 FQNEAQ. The full variable domain, completed using reference TRBV7-8 and TRBJ1-1, is GAGVSQSPRYKVAKRGQDVALRCDPISGHVSLFWYQQALGQGPEFLTYFQNEAQLDKSGLPSDRFFAERPEGSVSTLKIQRTQQEDSAVYLCASSTTLPIEAFFGQGTRLTVV.

This clone has just a few counts. The genes are TRBV6-4 and TRBJ2-2; 9 positions agree with TRBD1. Germline values: CDR1 MRHNA, CDR2 SNTAGT. The CDR3 covers 15 residues. V shed 6 bases, J shed 3 bases, and the junction held 5 bases outside the gene matches. The CDR3 loop is CASSTGGTDTGELFF. In DNA, the CDR3 is TGTGCCAGCAGCACAGGGGGCACTGACACCGGGGAGCTGTTTTTT.

The V and J genes are TRBV5-5 and TRBJ2-7; TRBD2 aligns across 8 bases. J lost 3 bases, V lost 7 bases, and 12 bases had no gene match. The CDR3 is 15 residues long. In germline, CDR1 is SGHKS, CDR2 YYEKEE (reference sequence). CDR3 amino acids: CASAILGGDRYEQYF. The CDR3 DNA reads as TGTGCCAGCGCGATCCTCGGGGGGGACCGCTACGAGCAGTACTTC.

This chain uses TRBV7-9 with TRBJ2-6, with D tentatively TRBD1 (6 bases). V was shortened by 7 bases and J by 0 bases, with 16 bases between the two germline ends. Per germline, CDR1 SEHNR and CDR2 FQNEAQ (reference sequence). CDR3 length: 17 residues. CDR3 in DNA: TGTGCCAGCACCCCCGGACAGACCTACTCTGGGGCCAACGTCCTGACTTTC. This encodes CASTPGQTYSGANVLTF. Full variable domain (outside the CDR3, taken from reference TRBV7-9 and TRBJ2-6): DTGVSQNPRHKITKRGQNVTFRCDPISEHNRLYWYRQTLGQGPEFLTYFQNEAQLEKSRLLSDRFSAERPKGSFSTLEIQRTEQGDSAMYLCASTPGQTYSGANVLTFGAGSRLTVL.